The next 27 T cell receptor beta chains were all read from a single sample in a study of post-analysis software for immune sequencing data. Their antigens remain unidentified. Findings and caveats of the study: Elevated frequency relative to controls characterized four or five TRBV segments in patients, TRBV5-6, TRBV5-1 and TRBV20-1 among them.

The authors incorporated unique molecular identifiers into the TCR beta cDNA libraries. Using its own MiXCR run on the PCR reads, TCRdb lists one record per CDR3 protein. The data show 740,000 or so distinct CDR3 sequences, around 50% seen once. Material for sequencing was blood. These receptors were collected from a girl under 18 with multiple sclerosis.

The chain recombines TRBV29-1 with TRBJ2-6; D tentatively fits TRBD1 or TRBD2 (6 bases each). Germline CDR1 SQVTM, CDR2 ANQGSEA. The CDR3 is 16 residues long. Between the trimmed V and J ends, which lost 7 bases and 7 bases, there was a span of 23 bases. CDR3 loop: CSATQEGGSIANVLTF. CDR3 DNA sequence: TGCAGCGCCACCCAGGAGGGGGGCTCTATTGCCAACGTCCTGACTTTC.

The V and J genes are TRBV5-1 and TRBJ2-1; 7 bases map to TRBD2. J was trimmed by 7 bases and V by 4 bases; bases with no gene match: 20. Germline lookup yields CDR1 SGHRS and CDR2 YFSETQ. CDR3 size: 18 residues. The CDR3 spells CASSRLASGGIVGNEQFF. CDR3 in DNA: TGCGCCAGCAGCCGGCTCGCTAGCGGAGGCATCGTGGGGAATGAGCAGTTCTTC. The full variable domain, rest sourced from reference TRBV5-1 and TRBJ2-1, is KAGVTQTPRYLIKTRGQQVTLSCSPISGHRSVSWYQQTPGQGLQFLFEYFSETQRNKGNFPGRFSGRQFSNSRSEMNVSTLELGDSALYLCASSRLASGGIVGNEQFFGPGTRLTVL.

The V gene is TRBV14, the J gene TRBJ1-2; no clear D. This CDR3 has 14 residues. V lost 5 bases to trimming and J lost 3 bases, with 13 bases between them. Germline values: CDR1 SGHDN, CDR2 FVKESK. CDR3 sequence: CASSATIRDYGYTF. In DNA form, the CDR3 reads TGTGCCAGCAGCGCAACCATCCGAGACTATGGCTACACCTTC.

The V gene is TRBV20-1, the J gene TRBJ2-2; 9 nucleotides agree with TRBD2. This CDR3 spans 14 amino acids. Germline V gene sequence: CDR1 DFQATT, CDR2 SNEGSKA (reference sequence). V trimming: 6 bases; J trimming: 4 bases; junction bases outside the gene matches: 6. CDR3 region: CSATLAGSTGELFF. CDR3 nucleotide sequence: TGCAGTGCCACCCTAGCGGGAAGCACCGGGGAGCTGTTTTTT.

The rearrangement links TRBV7-2 to TRBJ2-7, with TRBD2 matching 10 bases. There are 15 residues in the CDR3. V lost 6 bases and J lost 6; bases outside the gene matches: 11. Germline V lookup: CDR1 SGHTA, CDR2 FQGNSA. The DNA for the CDR3 is TGTGCCAGCAGTCGCGACGGGGTAGCGGGGGGCGAGCAGTACTTC. Encoded protein: CASSRDGVAGGEQYF.

The chain is built from TRBV19 and TRBJ2-3; 9 positions match TRBD1. The germline V gene has CDR1 LNHDA and CDR2 SQIVND (reference sequence). The CDR3 extends over 14 amino acids. With V trimmed by 6 bases and J by 6 bases, 7 bases remained unmatched. Written as DNA, the CDR3 is TGTGCCAGTAGCATGGGACAGGGCTCGGATACGCAGTATTTT. Residues: CASSMGQGSDTQYF.

This sequence joins TRBV28 and TRBJ1-2, with 8 bases lining up with TRBD1. Germline CDR1 MDHEN, CDR2 SYDVKM. This CDR3 has 11 amino acids. The J segment lost 8 bases and the V segment lost 8 bases, leaving 4 bases of the junction unmatched. CDR3: CASQGAGGYTF. CDR3 DNA: TGTGCCAGCCAGGGGGCAGGGGGCTACACCTTC.

The V gene is TRBV20-1, the J gene TRBJ2-7; 11 nucleotides agree with TRBD2. V dropped 0 bases and J dropped 3; count of bases not matched to a gene: 7. Germline CDR1 and CDR2: DFQATT and SNEGSKA (reference sequence). The CDR3 runs to 16 residues. The CDR3 spells CSAREVAGGRFYEQYF. The CDR3 region has the DNA TGCAGTGCTAGAGAGGTAGCGGGAGGGCGATTCTACGAGCAGTACTTC.

The chain is built from TRBV5-1 and TRBJ2-5; D perhaps matches TRBD1 (6 bases). The CDR3 is 13 residues long. V lost 5 bases and J 3 bases, leaving 11 bases between the germline ends. In germline, CDR1 is SGHRS, CDR2 YFSETQ. CDR3: CASRWGLKETQYF. CDR3 nucleotide sequence: TGCGCCAGCAGGTGGGGGCTTAAAGAGACCCAGTACTTC.

In this sample, this clonotype turned up a few times. An end of the junction differs from the germline gene, which may be a read error. The genes are TRBV7-7 and TRBJ2-1; 9 bases are a match to TRBD2. CDR1 and CDR2 (germline): SSHAT, FNYEAQ (reference sequence). There are 14 residues in the CDR3. CDR3 protein: CASSPGTSNNEQFF. For the CDR3, the DNA is TGTGCTAGCAGCCCCGGGACTAGCAACAATGAGCAGTTCTTC.

In this sample, this clonotype turned up a few times. This chain joins TRBV5-1 and TRBJ1-1; 7 nucleotides align to TRBD1. The V gene end was trimmed by 0 bases and the J gene end by 4 bases; junction bases not matched to a gene: 6. The CDR3 sequence is 15 residues long. Germline CDR1 is SGHRS and CDR2 is YFSETQ. This CDR3 is CASSLEGGESTEAFF. The CDR3 coding sequence is TGCGCCAGCAGCTTGGAAGGGGGCGAATCCACTGAAGCTTTCTTT.

This clonotype has just a few counts. V is TRBV24-1 and J is TRBJ2-1, with D possibly matching TRBD2 (6 bases). V gave up 4 bases and J gave up 12 bases, with 24 bases separating them. Germline CDR1 is KGHDR and CDR2 is SFDVKD. The CDR3 has 16 residues. The CDR3 loop reads CATSEAGDRLERVQFF. For the CDR3, the DNA is TGTGCCACCAGTGAGGCAGGTGATCGACTAGAAAGAGTGCAGTTCTTC.

The gene calls are TRBV25-1 and TRBJ2-6; D is unclear. Germline V gene sequence: CDR1 MGHDK, CDR2 SYGVNS. The CDR3 sequence is 17 residues long. V gave up 1 base and J gave up 0 bases, with 10 bases separating them. The CDR3 bases are TGTGCCAGCAGTGAATTAGCAGGCATCTCTGGGGCCAACGTCCTGACTTTC. Its translation is CASSELAGISGANVLTF.

This sequence joins TRBV7-3 and TRBJ2-6, with D uncertain. The CDR3 is 16 residues long. Trimming pared 4 bases from V and 2 bases from J, leaving 12 bases between. From germline, CDR1 is SGHTA and CDR2 FQGTGA. CDR3 nucleotides: TGTGCCAGCAGCTACCACAGTACTGCTGGGGCCAACGTCCTGACTTTC. It codes for CASSYHSTAGANVLTF.

This clonotype occurred once. The gene calls are TRBV25-1 and TRBJ1-1; maybe TRBD1 (6 bases). The germline V and J ends were trimmed by 6 bases and 3 bases, with 26 bases remaining between them. Germline CDR1 reads MGHDK; CDR2 reads SYGVNS. The length of the CDR3 is 18 residues. CDR3 region: CASRPKGSQWGQYTEAFF. The CDR3 region has the DNA TGTGCCAGCAGGCCGAAGGGGTCTCAGTGGGGGCAGTACACTGAAGCTTTCTTT.

The V and J genes are TRBV7-9 and TRBJ2-7; D is unresolved. The germline gives CDR1 SEHNR, CDR2 FQNEAQ (reference sequence). The CDR3 is 19 amino acids. Trimming took off 4 bases at V and 1 base at J, with 26 bases between the two ends. The CDR3 spells CASSSTSLGRPRSSYEQYF. The CDR3 nucleotides read TGTGCCAGCAGCTCTACCTCCCTAGGAAGGCCACGGAGTTCCTACGAGCAGTACTTC.

In this sample, this clonotype turned up a few times. The junction shows a germline mismatch at one end, possibly a read error. The chain employs TRBV7-3 and TRBJ2-7; perhaps TRBD2 as D (5 bases). The CDR3 contains 12 residues. Per germline, CDR1 SGHTA and CDR2 FQGTGA. The CDR3 reads CASSLAYPEQYF. The CDR3 DNA sequence: TGTGCTAGCAGCTTAGCGTATCCCGAGCAGTACTTC.

The chain uses TRBV15 and TRBJ2-3; 9 bases line up with TRBD2. The CDR3 consists of 17 residues. J was trimmed by 2 bases and V by 2 bases; bases with no gene match: 8. The germline gives CDR1 LNHNV, CDR2 YYDKDF (reference sequence). The CDR3 reads CATSRNLAGADTDTQYF. The CDR3 region has the DNA TGTGCCACCAGCAGAAACTTAGCGGGGGCCGACACAGATACGCAGTATTTT.

The chain employs TRBV6-5 and TRBJ2-4; the D gene is possibly TRBD2 (7 bases). The J call could be wrong; TRBJ2-7 is a better fit for the DNA end. The CDR3 is 15 residues long. Germline CDR1 is MNHEY and CDR2 is SVGAGI. The CDR3 region has the DNA TGTGCCAGCACCAGGGGACCAGCGGGGACTGGCGAGCAGTACTTC. As protein: CASTRGPAGTGEQYF.

A few counts support this clonotype. The rearrangement uses TRBV20-1 and TRBJ2-1; D is undetermined. The CDR3 has 15 amino acids. Trimming took off 0 bases at V and 4 bases at J, with 13 bases between the two ends. The germline V gene has CDR1 DFQATT and CDR2 SNEGSKA (reference sequence). CDR3 nucleotide sequence: TGCAGTGCTAGAGATCTGAGGCCACTTTACAATGAGCAGTTCTTC. This codes for CSARDLRPLYNEQFF.

This chain joins TRBV6-5 and TRBJ2-7; D not resolved. CDR3 length: 13 residues. Trimming removed 10 bases at V and 3 bases at J, with 16 bases between. Germline-derived CDR1 and CDR2 are MNHEY and SVGAGI. CDR3 protein: CATSDSTGYEQYF. CDR3 nucleotides: TGTGCCACCTCAGACTCCACGGGCTACGAGCAGTACTTC.

This clonotype was observed a handful of times. The DNA for the CDR3 is TGCGCCAGCAGCTTTCAGGAACCACCTGAGTATGGCTACACCTTC. Protein: CASSFQEPPEYGYTF. The V gene is TRBV5-1, the J gene TRBJ1-2; D is unresolved. In germline, CDR1 is SGHRS, CDR2 YFSETQ. CDR3 length: 15 amino acids. V lost 2 bases and J lost 5, with 16 bases in between.

This CDR3 reads CSVERESAADTQYF. In DNA, the CDR3 is TGCAGCGTTGAAAGGGAGAGCGCGGCAGATACGCAGTATTTT. The gene calls are TRBV29-1 and TRBJ2-3; TRBD2 might be the D (5 bases). Germline loops: CDR1 SQVTM, CDR2 ANQGSEA. The CDR3 sequence is 14 residues long. Between the trimmed V and J ends, which lost 2 bases and 4 bases, there was a span of 13 bases.

The chain is built from TRBV20-1 and TRBJ2-3, with D perhaps assigned TRBD1 or TRBD2 (5 bases each). Trimming removed 5 bases at V and 4 bases at J, with 16 bases between. The CDR3 runs to 14 residues. Per germline, CDR1 DFQATT and CDR2 SNEGSKA (reference sequence). The CDR3 sequence: CSAGDVEGADTQYF. The CDR3 bases are TGCAGTGCTGGGGACGTGGAAGGCGCAGATACGCAGTATTTT.

This chain uses TRBV5-1 with TRBJ2-1; 7 bases are a match to TRBD1. This CDR3 region has 15 residues. With 4 bases clipped from V and 1 base from J, the junction kept 5 bases outside the gene matches. From germline, CDR1 is SGHRS and CDR2 YFSETQ. This chain's CDR3 is CASSLDRASYNEQFF. The DNA of the CDR3 is TGCGCCAGCAGCCTTGACAGGGCGTCCTACAATGAGCAGTTCTTC.

The chain combines TRBV5-1 with TRBJ2-1, with TRBD1 identical over 11 bases. The V segment lost 3 bases and the J segment 4 bases; nucleotides outside the gene matches: 6. The CDR3 covers 16 residues. Germline V gives CDR1 SGHRS, CDR2 YFSETQ. CDR3 nucleotides: TGCGCCAGCAGCTCCCTGGGGACAGGGGGTTACAATGAGCAGTTCTTC. Encoded protein: CASSSLGTGGYNEQFF.

As DNA, the CDR3 is TGTGCCAGCAGCCGGACAGGGATCGGGACCCAGTACTTC. Residues: CASSRTGIGTQYF. The chain combines TRBV5-6 with TRBJ2-5, with 8 bases identical to TRBD1. Looked up from germline, CDR1 is SGHDT and CDR2 is YYEEEE. This CDR3 has 13 residues. Germline trimming cut 4 bases from V and 7 bases from J; bases unmatched to any gene: 6.